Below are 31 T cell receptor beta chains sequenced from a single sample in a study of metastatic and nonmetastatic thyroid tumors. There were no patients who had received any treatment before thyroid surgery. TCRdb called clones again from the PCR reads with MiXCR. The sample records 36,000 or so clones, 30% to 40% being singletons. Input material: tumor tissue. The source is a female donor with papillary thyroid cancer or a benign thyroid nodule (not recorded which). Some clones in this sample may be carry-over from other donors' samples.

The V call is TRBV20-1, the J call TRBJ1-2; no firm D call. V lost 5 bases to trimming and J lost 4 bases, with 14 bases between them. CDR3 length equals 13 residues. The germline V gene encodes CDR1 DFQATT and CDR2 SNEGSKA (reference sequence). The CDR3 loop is CSAALKQGYGYTF. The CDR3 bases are TGCAGTGCTGCCTTGAAACAAGGCTATGGCTACACCTTC.

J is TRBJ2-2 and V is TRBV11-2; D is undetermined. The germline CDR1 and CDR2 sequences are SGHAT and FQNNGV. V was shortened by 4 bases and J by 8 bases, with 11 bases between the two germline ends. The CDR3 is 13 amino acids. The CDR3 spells CASSSGMTGELFF. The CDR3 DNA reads TGTGCCAGCAGCTCCGGAATGACTGGGGAGCTGTTTTTT. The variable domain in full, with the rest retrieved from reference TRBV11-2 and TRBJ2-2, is EAGVAQSPRYKIIEKRQSVAFWCNPISGHATLYWYQQILGQGPKLLIQFQNNGVVDDSQLPKDRFSAERLKGVDSTLKIQPAKLEDSAVYLCASSSGMTGELFFGEGSRLTVL.

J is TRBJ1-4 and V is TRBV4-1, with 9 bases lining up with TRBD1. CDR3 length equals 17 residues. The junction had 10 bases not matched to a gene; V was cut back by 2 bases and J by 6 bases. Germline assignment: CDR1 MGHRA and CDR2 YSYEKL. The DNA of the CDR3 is TGCGCCAGCAGCCAACCTACAGGGGGCCGAGGGGATGAAAAACTGTTTTTT. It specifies CASSQPTGGRGDEKLFF.

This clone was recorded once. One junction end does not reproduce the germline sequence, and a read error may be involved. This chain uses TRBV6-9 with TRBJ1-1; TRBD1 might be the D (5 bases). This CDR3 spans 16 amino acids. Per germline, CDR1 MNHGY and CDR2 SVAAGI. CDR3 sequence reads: CASSFSQGTVNSEAFF. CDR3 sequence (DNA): TGTGCCAGCAGTTTCTCCCAAGGGACGGTGAACTCTGAAGCTTTCTTT.

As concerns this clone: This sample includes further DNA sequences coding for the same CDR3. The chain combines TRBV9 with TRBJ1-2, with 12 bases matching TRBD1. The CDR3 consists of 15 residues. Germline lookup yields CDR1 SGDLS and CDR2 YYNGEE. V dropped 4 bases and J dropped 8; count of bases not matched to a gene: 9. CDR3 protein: CASSPGTGGFAGYTF. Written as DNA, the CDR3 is TGTGCCAGCAGCCCCGGGACAGGGGGCTTTGCCGGCTACACCTTC.

DNA of the CDR3: TGTGCCAGCAGCCCCGGGACCAGGGAGTTCTTC. It translates to CASSPGTREFF. V is TRBV6-1 and J is TRBJ2-1; D may correspond to TRBD1 or TRBD2 (5 bases each). Trimming stripped 6 bases from V and 14 bases from J, with 14 bases between. The V gene's germline CDR1 is MNHNS and CDR2 SASEGT. The CDR3 runs to 11 residues.

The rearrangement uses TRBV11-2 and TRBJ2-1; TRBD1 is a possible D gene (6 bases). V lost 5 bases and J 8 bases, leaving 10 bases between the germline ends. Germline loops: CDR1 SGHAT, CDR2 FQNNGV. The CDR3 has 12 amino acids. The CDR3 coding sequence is TGTGCCAGCAGCGCGACAGGACATGAGCAGTTCTTC. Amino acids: CASSATGHEQFF.

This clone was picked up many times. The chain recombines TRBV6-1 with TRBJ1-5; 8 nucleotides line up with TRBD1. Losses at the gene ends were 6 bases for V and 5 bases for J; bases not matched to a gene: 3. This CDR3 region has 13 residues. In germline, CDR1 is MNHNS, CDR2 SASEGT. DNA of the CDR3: TGTGCCAGCAGGGGGACAGGATATCAGCCCCAGCATTTT. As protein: CASRGTGYQPQHF.

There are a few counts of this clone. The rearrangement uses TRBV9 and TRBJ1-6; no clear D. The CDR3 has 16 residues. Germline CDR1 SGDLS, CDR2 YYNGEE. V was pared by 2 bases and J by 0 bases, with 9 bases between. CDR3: CASSVTQSSYNSPLHF. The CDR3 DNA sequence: TGTGCCAGCAGCGTGACCCAGAGCTCCTATAATTCACCCCTCCACTTT. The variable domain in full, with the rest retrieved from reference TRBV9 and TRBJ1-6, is DSGVTQTPKHLITATGQRVTLRCSPRSGDLSVYWYQQSLDQGLQFLIQYYNGEERAKGNILERFSAQQFPDLHSELNLSSLELGDSALYFCASSVTQSSYNSPLHFGNGTRLTVT.

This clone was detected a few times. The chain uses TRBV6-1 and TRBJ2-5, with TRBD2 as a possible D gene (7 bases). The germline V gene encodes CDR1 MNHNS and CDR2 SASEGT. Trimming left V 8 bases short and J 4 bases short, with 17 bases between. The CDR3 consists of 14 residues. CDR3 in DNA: TGTGCCAGCGGGGGGGGCATTGGAATAGAGACCCAGTACTTC. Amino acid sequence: CASGGGIGIETQYF.

The CDR3 DNA follows: TGTGCCAGCAGCGTAGGCTCTACGACGGGAAACACCATATATTTT. As protein: CASSVGSTTGNTIYF. The chain employs TRBV9 and TRBJ1-3, with D uncertain. CDR1 and CDR2 from the germline V gene are SGDLS and YYNGEE. The CDR3 is made up of 15 amino acids. The V gene lost 0 bases and the J gene lost 4 bases, with 11 bases spanning the gap.

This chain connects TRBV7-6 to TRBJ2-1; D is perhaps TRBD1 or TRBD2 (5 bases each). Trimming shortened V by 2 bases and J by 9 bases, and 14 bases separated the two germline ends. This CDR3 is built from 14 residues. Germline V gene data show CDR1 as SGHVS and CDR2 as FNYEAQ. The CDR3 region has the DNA TGTGCCAGCAGCTTACCATCTGGGGGTAGTGAGCAGTTCTTC. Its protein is CASSLPSGGSEQFF.

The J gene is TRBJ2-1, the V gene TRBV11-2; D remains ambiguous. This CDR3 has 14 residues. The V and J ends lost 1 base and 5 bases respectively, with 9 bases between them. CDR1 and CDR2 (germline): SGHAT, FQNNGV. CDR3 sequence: CASSLVGPNNEQFF. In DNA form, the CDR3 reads TGTGCCAGCAGCTTAGTAGGACCGAACAATGAGCAGTTCTTC.

The CDR3 here is CASSVGLSGNTIYF. In DNA, the CDR3 is TGTGCCAGCAGCGTAGGCCTCTCTGGAAACACCATATATTTT. V gene TRBV9 combines with J gene TRBJ1-3; no definite D call. Trimming stripped 0 bases from V and 0 bases from J, with 4 bases between. Germline CDR1 SGDLS, CDR2 YYNGEE. The CDR3 contains 14 residues.

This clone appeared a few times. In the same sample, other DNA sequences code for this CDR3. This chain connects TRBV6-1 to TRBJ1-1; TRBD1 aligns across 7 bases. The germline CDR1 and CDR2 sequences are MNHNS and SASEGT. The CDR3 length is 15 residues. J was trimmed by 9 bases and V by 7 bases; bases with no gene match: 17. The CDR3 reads CASTLTGGTAQKAFF. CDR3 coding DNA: TGTGCCAGCACCCTGACAGGAGGGACAGCACAAAAAGCTTTCTTT.

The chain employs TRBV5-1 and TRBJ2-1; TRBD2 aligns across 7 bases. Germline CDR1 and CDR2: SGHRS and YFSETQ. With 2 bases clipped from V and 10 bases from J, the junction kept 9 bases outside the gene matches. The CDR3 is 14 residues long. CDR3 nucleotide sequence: TGCGCCAGCAGCTTTGGGGGGGAATCGAACGAGCAGTTCTTC. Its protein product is CASSFGGESNEQFF.

This CDR3 is CASSLWLGPQETQYF. CDR3 in DNA: TGTGCCAGCAGCTTATGGCTGGGGCCCCAAGAGACCCAGTACTTC. The chain combines TRBV7-2 with TRBJ2-5; D is possibly TRBD1 (5 bases). The CDR3 is made up of 15 amino acids. Germline values: CDR1 SGHTA, CDR2 FQGNSA. Trimming pared 2 bases from V and 1 base from J, leaving 11 bases between.

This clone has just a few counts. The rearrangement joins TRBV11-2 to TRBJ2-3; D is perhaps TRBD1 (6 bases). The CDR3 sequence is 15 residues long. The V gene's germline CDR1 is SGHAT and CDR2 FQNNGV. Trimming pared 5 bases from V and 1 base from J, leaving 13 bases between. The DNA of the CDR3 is TGTGCCAGCAGCCAGCGGACAGCGGGCACAGATACGCAGTATTTT. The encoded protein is CASSQRTAGTDTQYF.

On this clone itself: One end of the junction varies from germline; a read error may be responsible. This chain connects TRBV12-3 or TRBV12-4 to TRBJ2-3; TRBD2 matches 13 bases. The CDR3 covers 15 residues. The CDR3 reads CASRRLAGGPDTQCF. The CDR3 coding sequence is TGTGCCAGCAGACGACTAGCGGGGGGACCAGATACGCAGTGTTTT.

CDR3 loop: CASRDRRNYGYTF. CDR3 bases: TGTGCCAGCCGGGACAGGAGAAACTATGGCTACACCTTC. The genes are TRBV2 and TRBJ1-2, with TRBD1 identical over 8 bases. The germline gives CDR1 SNHLY, CDR2 FYNNEI. The V segment lost 8 bases and the J segment 2 bases; nucleotides outside the gene matches: 4. This CDR3 has 13 residues.

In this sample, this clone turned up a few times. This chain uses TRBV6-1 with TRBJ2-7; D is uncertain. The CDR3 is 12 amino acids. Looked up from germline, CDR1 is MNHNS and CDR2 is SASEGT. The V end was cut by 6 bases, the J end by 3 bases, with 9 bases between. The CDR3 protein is CASRGYDYEQYF. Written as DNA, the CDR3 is TGTGCCAGCAGGGGGTATGACTACGAGCAGTACTTC.

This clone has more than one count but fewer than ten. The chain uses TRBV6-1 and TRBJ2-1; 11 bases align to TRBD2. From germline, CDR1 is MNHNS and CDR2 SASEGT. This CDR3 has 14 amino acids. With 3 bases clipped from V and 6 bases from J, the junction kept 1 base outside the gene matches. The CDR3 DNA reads TGTGCCAGCAGTGACGGGACTAGCGGCAATGAGCAGTTCTTC. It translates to CASSDGTSGNEQFF.

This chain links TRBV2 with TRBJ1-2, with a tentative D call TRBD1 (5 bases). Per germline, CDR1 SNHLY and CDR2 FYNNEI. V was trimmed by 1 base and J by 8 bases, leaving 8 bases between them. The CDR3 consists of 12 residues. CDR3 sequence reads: CASSEGGSGYTF. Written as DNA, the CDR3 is TGTGCCAGCAGTGAAGGGGGCAGCGGCTACACCTTC.

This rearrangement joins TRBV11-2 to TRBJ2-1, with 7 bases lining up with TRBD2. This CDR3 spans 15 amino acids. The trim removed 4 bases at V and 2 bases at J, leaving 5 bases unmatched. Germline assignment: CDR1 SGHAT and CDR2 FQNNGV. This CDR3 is CASSSWEGTYNEQFF. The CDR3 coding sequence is TGTGCCAGCAGCTCGTGGGAGGGGACCTACAATGAGCAGTTCTTC.

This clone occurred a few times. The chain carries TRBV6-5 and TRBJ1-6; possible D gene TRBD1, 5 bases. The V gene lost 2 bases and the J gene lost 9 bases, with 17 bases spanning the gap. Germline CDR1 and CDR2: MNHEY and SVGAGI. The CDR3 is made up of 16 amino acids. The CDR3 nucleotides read TGTGCCAGCAGTTACGCAGGGAGAGCTGGAGGTTCACCCCTCCACTTT. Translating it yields CASSYAGRAGGSPLHF.

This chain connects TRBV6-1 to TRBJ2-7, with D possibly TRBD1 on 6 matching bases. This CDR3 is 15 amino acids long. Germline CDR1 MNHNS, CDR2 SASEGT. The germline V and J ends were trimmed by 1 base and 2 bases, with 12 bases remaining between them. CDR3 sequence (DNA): TGTGCCAGCAGTGAAGGAGGGGGTAGTGCCTACGAGCAGTACTTC. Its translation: CASSEGGGSAYEQYF.

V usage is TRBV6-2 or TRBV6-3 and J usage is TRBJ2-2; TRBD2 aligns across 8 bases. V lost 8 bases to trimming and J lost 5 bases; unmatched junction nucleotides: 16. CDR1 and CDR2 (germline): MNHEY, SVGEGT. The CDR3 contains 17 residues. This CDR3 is CASRKSLTGGGTGELFF. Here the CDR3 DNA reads TGTGCCAGCCGTAAAAGTTTGACGGGAGGGGGTACCGGGGAGCTGTTTTTT.

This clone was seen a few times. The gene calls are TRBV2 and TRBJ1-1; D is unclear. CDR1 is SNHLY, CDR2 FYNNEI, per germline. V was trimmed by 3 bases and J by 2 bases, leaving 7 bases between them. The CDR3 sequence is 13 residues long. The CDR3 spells CASSENINTEAFF. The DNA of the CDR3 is TGTGCCAGCAGTGAGAATATAAACACTGAAGCTTTCTTT.

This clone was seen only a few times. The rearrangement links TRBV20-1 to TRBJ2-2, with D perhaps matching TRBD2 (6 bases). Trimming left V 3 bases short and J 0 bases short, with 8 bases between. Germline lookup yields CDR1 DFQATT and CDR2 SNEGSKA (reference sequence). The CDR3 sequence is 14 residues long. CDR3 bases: TGCAGTGCTAGCGGGAGACCGAACACCGGGGAGCTGTTTTTT. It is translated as CSASGRPNTGELFF.

The CDR3 spells CASSSGPGEWNTEAFF. CDR3 bases: TGTGCCAGCAGCTCCGGTCCCGGGGAGTGGAACACTGAAGCTTTCTTT. The chain joins TRBV6-2 or TRBV6-3 to TRBJ1-1; D is ambiguous. V was cut by 6 bases and J by 1 base, with 18 bases left in between. The CDR3 loop spans 16 amino acids. CDR1 and CDR2 from the germline V gene are MNHEY and SVGEGT.

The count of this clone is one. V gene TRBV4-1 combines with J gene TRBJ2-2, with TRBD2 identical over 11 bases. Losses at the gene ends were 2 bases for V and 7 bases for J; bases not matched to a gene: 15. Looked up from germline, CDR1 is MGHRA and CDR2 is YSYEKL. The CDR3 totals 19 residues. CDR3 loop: CASSQPFPKLAGVGGELFF. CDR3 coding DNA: TGCGCCAGCAGCCAACCCTTCCCGAAACTAGCGGGAGTTGGCGGGGAGCTGTTTTTT.